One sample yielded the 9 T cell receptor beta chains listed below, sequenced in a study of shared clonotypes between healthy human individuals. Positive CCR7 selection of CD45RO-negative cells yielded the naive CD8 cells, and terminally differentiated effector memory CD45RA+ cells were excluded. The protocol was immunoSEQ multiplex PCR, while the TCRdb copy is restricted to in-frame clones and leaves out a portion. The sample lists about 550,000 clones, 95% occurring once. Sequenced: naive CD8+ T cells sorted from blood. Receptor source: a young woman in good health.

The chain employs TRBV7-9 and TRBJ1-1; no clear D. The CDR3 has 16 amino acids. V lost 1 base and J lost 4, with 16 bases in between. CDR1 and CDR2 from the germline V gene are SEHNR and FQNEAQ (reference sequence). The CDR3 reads CASSLDQNSISTEAFF. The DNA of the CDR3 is TGTGCCAGCAGCTTAGACCAGAATAGTATCTCCACTGAAGCTTTCTTT. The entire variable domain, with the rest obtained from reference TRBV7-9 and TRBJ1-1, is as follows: DTGVSQNPRHKITKRGQNVTFRCDPISEHNRLYWYRQTLGQGPEFLTYFQNEAQLEKSRLLSDRFSAERPKGSFSTLEIQRTEQGDSAMYLCASSLDQNSISTEAFFGQGTRLTVV.

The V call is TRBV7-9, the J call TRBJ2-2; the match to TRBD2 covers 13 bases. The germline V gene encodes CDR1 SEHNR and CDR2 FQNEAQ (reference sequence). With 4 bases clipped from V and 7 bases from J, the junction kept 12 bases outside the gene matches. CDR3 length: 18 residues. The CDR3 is CASSSEITSGRAGGELFF. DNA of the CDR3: TGTGCCAGCAGCTCCGAAATTACTAGCGGGAGGGCCGGCGGGGAGCTGTTTTTT. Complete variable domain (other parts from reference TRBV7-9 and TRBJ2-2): DTGVSQNPRHKITKRGQNVTFRCDPISEHNRLYWYRQTLGQGPEFLTYFQNEAQLEKSRLLSDRFSAERPKGSFSTLEIQRTEQGDSAMYLCASSSEITSGRAGGELFFGEGSRLTVL.

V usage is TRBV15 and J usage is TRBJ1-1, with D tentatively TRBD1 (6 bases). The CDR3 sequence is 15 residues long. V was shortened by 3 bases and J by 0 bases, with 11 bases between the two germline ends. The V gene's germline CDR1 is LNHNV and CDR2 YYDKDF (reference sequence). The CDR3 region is CATSSARGMNTEAFF. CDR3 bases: TGTGCCACCAGCAGCGCCAGGGGAATGAACACTGAAGCTTTCTTT.

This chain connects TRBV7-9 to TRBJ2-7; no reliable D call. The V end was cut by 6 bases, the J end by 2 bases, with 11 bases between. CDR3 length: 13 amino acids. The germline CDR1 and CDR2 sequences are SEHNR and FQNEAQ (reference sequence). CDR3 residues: CASRPGFTYEQYF. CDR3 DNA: TGTGCCAGCAGACCGGGTTTCACCTACGAGCAGTACTTC.

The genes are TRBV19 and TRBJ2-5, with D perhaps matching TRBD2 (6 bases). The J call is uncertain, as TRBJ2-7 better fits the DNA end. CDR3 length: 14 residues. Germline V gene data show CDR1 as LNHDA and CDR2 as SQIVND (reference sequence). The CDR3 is CASSPGVESYEQYF. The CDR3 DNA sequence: TGTGCCAGTAGTCCGGGAGTTGAAAGCTACGAGCAGTACTTC.

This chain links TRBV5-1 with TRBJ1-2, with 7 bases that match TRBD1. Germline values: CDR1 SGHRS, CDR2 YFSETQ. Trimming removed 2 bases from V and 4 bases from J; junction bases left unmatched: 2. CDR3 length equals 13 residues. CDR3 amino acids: CASSFGTAYGYTF. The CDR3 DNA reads TGCGCCAGCAGCTTTGGGACAGCCTATGGCTACACCTTC.

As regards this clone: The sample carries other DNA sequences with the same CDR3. The CDR3 region is CASSIGSEQFF. CDR3 sequence (DNA): TGTGCCAGTAGTATTGGGAGTGAGCAGTTCTTC. The chain links TRBV19 to TRBJ2-1, with D perhaps TRBD2 (5 bases). The germline gives CDR1 LNHDA, CDR2 SQIVND (reference sequence). The CDR3 has 11 amino acids. V was pared by 3 bases and J by 9 bases, with 6 bases between.

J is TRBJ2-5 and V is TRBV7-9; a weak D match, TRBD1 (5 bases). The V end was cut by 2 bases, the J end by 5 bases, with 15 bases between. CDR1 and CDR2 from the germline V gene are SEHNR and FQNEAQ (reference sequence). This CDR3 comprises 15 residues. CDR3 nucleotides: TGTGCCAGCAGCTTATTAGCCAGGGCAGCCGAGACCCAGTACTTC. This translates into CASSLLARAAETQYF.

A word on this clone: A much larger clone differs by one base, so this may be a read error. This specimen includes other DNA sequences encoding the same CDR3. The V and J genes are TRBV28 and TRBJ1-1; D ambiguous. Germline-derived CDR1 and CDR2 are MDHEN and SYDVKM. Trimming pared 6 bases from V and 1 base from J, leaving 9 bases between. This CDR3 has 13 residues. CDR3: CASSVGRNTEAFF. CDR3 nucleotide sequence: TGTGCCAGCAGCGTAGGACGGAACACTGAAGCTTTCTTT.